The next 17 T cell receptor beta chains were all read from a single sample in a study of technical replicates of blood from a handful of donors. Profiling relied on immunoSEQ multiplex PCR, and the TCRdb table lists in-frame clones only, not all of them. The table has almost 90,000 clones, about 94% seen once. Specimen: T cells isolated from PBMCs. These TCRs come from a human donor in good health.

The chain joins TRBV7-8 to TRBJ2-1; 7 nucleotides line up with TRBD2. The germline gives CDR1 SGHVS, CDR2 FQNEAQ. The V and J ends lost 1 base and 7 bases, in that order; junction bases with no gene match: 4. The CDR3 contains 14 residues. The CDR3 bases are TGTGCCAGCAGCTTAGGGCGGGAGTTAAATGAGCAGTTCTTC. The encoded protein is CASSLGRELNEQFF. Looking up the rest from reference TRBV7-8 and TRBJ2-1 gives the full variable domain: GAGVSQSPRYKVAKRGQDVALRCDPISGHVSLFWYQQALGQGPEFLTYFQNEAQLDKSGLPSDRFFAERPEGSVSTLKIQRTQQEDSAVYLCASSLGRELNEQFFGPGTRLTVL.

In this sample, this clone turned up once. The V call is TRBV7-3, the J call TRBJ1-2; D is uncertain. Trimming removed 5 bases at V and 4 bases at J, with 11 bases between. Germline loops: CDR1 SGHTA, CDR2 FQGTGA. CDR3 length equals 13 residues. The DNA for the CDR3 is TGTGCCAGCAGCGCCGCGCAATCCTATGGCTACACCTTC. It encodes CASSAAQSYGYTF.

The chain employs TRBV2 and TRBJ2-2; unclear D gene. CDR1 and CDR2 (germline): SNHLY, FYNNEI. The V end was cut by 0 bases, the J end by 1 base, with 9 bases between. CDR3 length: 16 amino acids. The CDR3 region has the DNA TGTGCCAGCAGTGAAGCGCCGTCGGGGAACACCGGGGAGCTGTTTTTT. Translation: CASSEAPSGNTGELFF.

The chain couples TRBV5-1 to TRBJ1-5; the D is unclear. The CDR3 runs 14 residues. Germline-derived CDR1 and CDR2 are SGHRS and YFSETQ. V lost 2 bases and J 6 bases, leaving 12 bases between the germline ends. The CDR3 is CASSFGSDGQPQHF. Written as DNA, the CDR3 is TGCGCCAGCAGCTTCGGCAGCGACGGTCAGCCCCAGCATTTT.

V usage is TRBV11-2 and J usage is TRBJ1-5, with 9 bases aligning to TRBD1. The germline V gene encodes CDR1 SGHAT and CDR2 FQNNGV. V lost 3 bases, J lost 2 bases, and 11 bases stayed unmatched. The CDR3 runs to 18 residues. DNA of the CDR3: TGTGCCAGCAGCTTGGGACAGGGATACCTCTTGCGCAATCAGCCCCAGCATTTT. Its protein is CASSLGQGYLLRNQPQHF.

The chain combines TRBV29-1 with TRBJ1-1, with D tentatively TRBD1 (5 bases). Trimming took off 5 bases at V and 0 bases at J, with 13 bases between the two ends. The CDR3 spans 14 residues. The V gene's germline CDR1 is SQVTM and CDR2 ANQGSEA. DNA of the CDR3: TGCAGCGTTCCCGTCGGGGGTATGAACACTGAAGCTTTCTTT. Translating gives CSVPVGGMNTEAFF.

The table lists this clone with a count of one. The rearrangement links TRBV20-1 to TRBJ2-1; 7 bases align to TRBD2. The CDR3 is 11 residues long. Germline CDR1 reads DFQATT; CDR2 reads SNEGSKA (reference sequence). Losses at the gene ends were 5 bases for V and 15 bases for J; bases not matched to a gene: 10. Written as DNA, the CDR3 is TGCAGTGCTTGGTGGGAGGGGTTTTGGTTCTTC. It translates to CSAWWEGFWFF.

The chain recombines TRBV28 with TRBJ1-2; D is ambiguous. Trimming left V 2 bases short and J 6 bases short, with 16 bases between. This CDR3 region has 15 residues. CDR1 is MDHEN and CDR2 is SYDVKM in the germline V gene. CDR3 nucleotides: TGTGCCAGCAGTTTAGGGTCCCTGGGCTCGAATGGCTACACCTTC. Protein: CASSLGSLGSNGYTF.

This chain links TRBV4-1 with TRBJ2-5; the match to TRBD2 covers 13 bases. V was pared by 6 bases and J by 1 base, with 2 bases of the junction left unmatched. Germline CDR1 is MGHRA and CDR2 is YSYEKL. The CDR3 is made up of 15 amino acids. CDR3 sequence (DNA): TGCGCCAGCAGGGGACTAGCGGGGTCCCAAGAGACCCAGTACTTC. It yields the protein CASRGLAGSQETQYF.

The J gene is TRBJ2-7, the V gene TRBV4-1, with 9 bases that match TRBD1. Germline trimming cut 4 bases from V and 6 bases from J; bases unmatched to any gene: 10. Germline-derived CDR1 and CDR2 are MGHRA and YSYEKL. There are 15 residues in the CDR3. CDR3 DNA sequence: TGCGCCAGCAGCCGTCCCGGGACAGGGAAAGGCGAGCAGTACTTC. Translated: CASSRPGTGKGEQYF.

The chain couples TRBV6-1 to TRBJ1-1; tentatively, D is TRBD1 (5 bases). The CDR3 loop spans 13 amino acids. In germline, CDR1 is MNHNS, CDR2 SASEGT. The ends were cut back, 3 bases at V and 4 bases at J, with 9 bases in the middle. CDR3 sequence (DNA): TGTGCCAGCAGTGATGTAAGGGGCACTGAAGCTTTCTTT. Translation: CASSDVRGTEAFF.

V and J are TRBV4-1 and TRBJ2-7; 8 bases are shared with TRBD2. Germline-derived CDR1 and CDR2 are MGHRA and YSYEKL. The CDR3 contains 16 residues. V was clipped by 2 bases and J by 3 bases; unmatched bases: 9. As DNA, the CDR3 is TGCGCCAGCAGCCAATACGGGAGGGGAGAGGGCTACGAGCAGTACTTC. Translated: CASSQYGRGEGYEQYF.

This rearrangement joins TRBV5-1 to TRBJ1-5; D ambiguous. Germline CDR1 and CDR2: SGHRS and YFSETQ. This CDR3 has 15 amino acids. The ends were cut back, 0 bases at V and 1 base at J, with 8 bases in the middle. The CDR3 loop is CASSLGGESNQPQHF. For the CDR3, the DNA is TGCGCCAGCAGCTTGGGCGGGGAAAGCAATCAGCCCCAGCATTTT.

This chain links TRBV19 with TRBJ2-1, with a weak D call TRBD2 (5 bases). CDR1 and CDR2 (germline): LNHDA, SQIVND (reference sequence). V lost 3 bases and J lost 13, with 13 bases in between. CDR3 length: 12 amino acids. The CDR3 region is CASSISGLQQFF. The DNA of the CDR3 is TGTGCCAGTAGTATCTCTGGACTTCAACAGTTCTTC.

The rearrangement uses TRBV30 and TRBJ2-7; D is possibly TRBD1 (6 bases). Germline loops: CDR1 GTSNPN, CDR2 SVGIG (reference sequence). V lost 2 bases and J 2 bases, leaving 10 bases between the germline ends. The CDR3 runs 13 residues. The CDR3 coding sequence is TGTGCCTGGAGTTTTACAGGGCCCTACGAGCAGTACTTC. It codes for CAWSFTGPYEQYF.

V usage is TRBV29-1 and J usage is TRBJ2-2, with 7 bases identical to TRBD1. V was pared by 6 bases and J by 7 bases, with 5 bases of the junction left unmatched. Per germline, CDR1 SQVTM and CDR2 ANQGSEA. This CDR3 comprises 12 residues. CDR3 sequence reads: CSVSGGIGELFF. CDR3 nucleotide sequence: TGCAGCGTCTCAGGGGGAATCGGGGAGCTGTTTTTT.

The gene calls are TRBV6-5 and TRBJ2-5; D is perhaps TRBD1 (5 bases). Germline lookup yields CDR1 MNHEY and CDR2 SVGAGI. V was pared by 4 bases and J by 4 bases, with 13 bases between. This CDR3 spans 14 amino acids. The CDR3 DNA sequence: TGTGCCAGCAGTTGGGTTGGGGCCAGAGAGACCCAGTACTTC. This sequence encodes CASSWVGARETQYF.